The entry below gives a single T cell receptor (beta chain) sequence along with its context. The data originate from a study of control samples from healthy donors and cancer patients. The CDR3 consists of 15 residues. In germline, CDR1 is MNHEY, CDR2 SVGAGI. V gave up 5 bases and J gave up 3 bases, with 17 bases separating them. Assay used: immunoSEQ multiplex PCR; TCRdb lists only in-frame clones, some missing. The table records around 95,000 clones, approximately 80% of them present only once. The rearrangement links TRBV6-5 to TRBJ2-7, with D maybe TRBD2 (5 bases). Sequenced: blood. This sequence originates from a man in his thirties or forties in good health. The CDR3 reads CASSREERRRYEQYF. The DNA of the CDR3 is TGTGCCAGCAGTCGGGAAGAGCGCCGGCGCTACGAGCAGTACTTC.